A single sample is the source of the 28 T cell receptor beta chains below, sequenced in a study of PD-1 blockade in classical Hodgkin lymphoma. Indicated time point: newly diagnosed, previously untreated cHL patient sample. Produced via immunoSEQ multiplex PCR; TCRdb's table is partial and in-frame only. The sample holds around 26,000 clones; 94% are singletons and the top ten take about 3.9%. Material: peripheral blood mononuclear cells (PBMCs). These receptors originate from a human donor with classical Hodgkin lymphoma.

V gene TRBV7-2 combines with J gene TRBJ2-1, with TRBD2 matching over 9 bases. After removal of 1 base from V and 7 bases from J, the junction contained 11 bases not matched to a gene. Germline CDR1 reads SGHTA; CDR2 reads FQGNSA. There are 17 residues in the CDR3. CDR3 amino acids: CASSLVSGGRAGNEQFF. DNA of the CDR3: TGTGCCAGCAGCTTAGTATCGGGCGGGAGGGCCGGTAATGAGCAGTTCTTC.

V usage is TRBV2 and J usage is TRBJ2-7, with D uncertain. Trimming pared 3 bases from V and 4 bases from J, leaving 7 bases between. This CDR3 has 12 residues. CDR1 SNHLY and CDR2 FYNNEI come from the germline V gene. The CDR3 nucleotides are TGTGCCAGCAGTGATTTGCGATACGAGCAGTACTTC. Amino acid sequence: CASSDLRYEQYF.

V is TRBV11-2 and J is TRBJ2-1; 8 positions match TRBD2. V lost 7 bases and J lost 8; bases outside the gene matches: 13. This CDR3 is built from 15 residues. Germline CDR1 reads SGHAT; CDR2 reads FQNNGV. CDR3 bases: TGTGCCAGCAACGACCCCCGGGGGGGCGCGGATGAGCAGTTCTTC. It codes for CASNDPRGGADEQFF.

The chain uses TRBV29-1 and TRBJ2-1; 9 bases align to TRBD2. Trimming cost V 4 bases and J 2 bases; bases outside gene matches: 12. The CDR3 spans 17 residues. Germline assignment: CDR1 SQVTM and CDR2 ANQGSEA. CDR3 in amino acids: CSVASVSLAGPYNEQFF. The CDR3 nucleotides read TGCAGCGTTGCCTCCGTTTCACTAGCGGGCCCCTACAATGAGCAGTTCTTC.

The chain carries TRBV6-5 and TRBJ1-2, with D hard to call. CDR3 length equals 14 residues. Germline V gene lookup returns CDR1 MNHEY and CDR2 SVGAGI. The V gene lost 5 bases and the J gene lost 2 bases, with 12 bases spanning the gap. The CDR3 loop reads CASSPTQINYGYTF. CDR3 in DNA: TGTGCCAGCAGTCCTACACAGATCAACTATGGCTACACCTTC.

The chain joins TRBV10-3 to TRBJ2-6; D unresolved. Between the trimmed V and J ends, which lost 10 bases and 2 bases, there was a span of 3 bases. This CDR3 region has 11 residues. Germline V gives CDR1 ENHRY, CDR2 SYGVKD. The CDR3 loop reads CATPGANVLTF. For the CDR3, the DNA is TGTGCCACCCCTGGGGCCAACGTCCTGACTTTC.

The chain recombines TRBV4-1 with TRBJ2-3, with TRBD1 as a possible D gene (5 bases). The germline V gene encodes CDR1 MGHRA and CDR2 YSYEKL. Trimming pared 7 bases from V and 4 bases from J, leaving 15 bases between. This CDR3 has 14 amino acids. For the CDR3, the DNA is TGCGCCAGCACCCATCCGAGCAGGGCAGATACGCAGTATTTT. Protein sequence: CASTHPSRADTQYF.

The rearrangement joins TRBV11-3 to TRBJ2-1; a weak D match, TRBD2 (6 bases). The germline V and J ends were trimmed by 5 bases and 8 bases, with 7 bases remaining between them. This CDR3 has 11 residues. Per the germline V gene, CDR1 is SGHNT and CDR2 is YENEEA. The CDR3 DNA sequence: TGTGCCAGCAGCATAGCGGATGAGCAGTTCTTC. Translated: CASSIADEQFF.

The J gene is TRBJ1-1, the V gene TRBV27; TRBD1 is a possible D gene (5 bases). From germline, CDR1 is MNHEY and CDR2 SMNVEV (reference sequence). This CDR3 contains 14 residues. The V gene lost 1 base and the J gene lost 1 base, with 7 bases spanning the gap. Written as DNA, the CDR3 is TGTGCCAGCAGTTTATATACAGGGAACACTGAAGCTTTCTTT. Translated, it gives CASSLYTGNTEAFF.

The rearrangement joins TRBV5-1 to TRBJ2-7; D possibly uses TRBD1 or TRBD2 (5 bases each). Germline assignment: CDR1 SGHRS and CDR2 YFSETQ. The ends were cut back, 4 bases at V and 2 bases at J, with 22 bases in the middle. This CDR3 spans 17 amino acids. The CDR3 here is CASSPPGRVSGPYEQYF. DNA for the CDR3: TGCGCCAGCAGCCCCCCCGGCAGGGTCTCGGGACCCTACGAGCAGTACTTC. Full variable domain (remainder filled in from reference TRBV5-1 and TRBJ2-7): KAGVTQTPRYLIKTRGQQVTLSCSPISGHRSVSWYQQTPGQGLQFLFEYFSETQRNKGNFPGRFSGRQFSNSRSEMNVSTLELGDSALYLCASSPPGRVSGPYEQYFGPGTRLTVT.

In DNA form, the CDR3 reads TGTGCCAGCAGTGTCGGAGTCCGGGAGCTGTTTTTT. This sequence encodes CASSVGVRELFF. The chain is built from TRBV2 and TRBJ2-2, with no clear D. The length of the CDR3 is 12 residues. Germline V CDR1 and CDR2: SNHLY, FYNNEI. Trimming stripped 4 bases from V and 9 bases from J, with 9 bases between. Combining the CDR3 with reference TRBV2 and TRBJ2-2 gives the whole variable domain EPEVTQTPSHQVTQMGQEVILRCVPISNHLYFYWYRQILGQKVEFLVSFYNNEISEKSEIFDDQFSVERPDGSNFTLKIRSTKLEDSAMYFCASSVGVRELFFGEGSRLTVL.

The chain joins TRBV7-9 to TRBJ2-2; 7 bases map to TRBD1. Germline V gene lookup returns CDR1 SEHNR and CDR2 FQNEAQ (reference sequence). The CDR3 has 15 residues. With 5 bases clipped from V and 6 bases from J, the junction kept 9 bases outside the gene matches. This CDR3 reads CASSVNDRVAGELFF. For the CDR3, the DNA is TGTGCCAGCAGCGTGAACGACAGGGTTGCCGGGGAGCTGTTTTTT.

This clone was picked up a small number of times. This rearrangement joins TRBV7-2 to TRBJ2-7; no clear D gene. The CDR3 runs 13 residues. Germline V lookup: CDR1 SGHTA, CDR2 FQGNSA. Deletions cut 1 base from V and 3 bases from J, with 7 bases between. Here the CDR3 DNA reads TGTGCCAGCAGCTTAGTAGGTGGCTACGAGCAGTACTTC. This translates into CASSLVGGYEQYF.

The CDR3 sequence is CASGQGVSYNEQFF. CDR3 bases: TGCGCCAGCGGACAGGGGGTTTCCTACAATGAGCAGTTCTTC. This chain links TRBV5-1 with TRBJ2-1, with TRBD1 matching 10 bases. Germline V gene data show CDR1 as SGHRS and CDR2 as YFSETQ. The length of the CDR3 is 14 residues. After removal of 7 bases from V and 1 base from J, the junction contained 2 bases not matched to a gene.

The rearrangement joins TRBV18 to TRBJ2-6; 8 bases are a match to TRBD1. Per the germline V gene, CDR1 is KGHSH and CDR2 is LQKENI. Trimming cost V 3 bases and J 8 bases; bases outside gene matches: 15. The CDR3 spans 18 residues. The CDR3 region is CASSPALRGTGVTNVLTF. The DNA for the CDR3 is TGTGCCAGCTCACCCGCCTTGCGCGGGACAGGTGTGACCAACGTCCTGACTTTC.

The genes are TRBV5-5 and TRBJ2-7; 10 bases match TRBD1. The CDR3 runs 15 residues. With V trimmed by 4 bases and J by 7 bases, 11 bases remained unmatched. Germline-derived CDR1 and CDR2 are SGHKS and YYEKEE (reference sequence). CDR3 sequence reads: CASSQADRGYGEQYF. In DNA form, the CDR3 reads TGTGCCAGCAGCCAAGCGGACAGGGGGTACGGGGAGCAGTACTTC.

The chain combines TRBV21-1 with TRBJ2-1; the table's D call of TRBD2 was not tested on the DNA. TRBV21-1 is classified as a pseudogene. The CDR3 length is 18 residues. The CDR3 region is CASRMTSGTYPSYNEQFF. As DNA, the CDR3 is TGTGCCAGCAGAATGACTAGCGGGACCTACCCCTCCTACAATGAGCAGTTCTTC.

This rearrangement joins TRBV29-1 to TRBJ2-1; D is undetermined. V shed 3 bases and J shed 9 bases, with 9 bases lying between them. The CDR3 runs 11 residues. Germline V gene data show CDR1 as SQVTM and CDR2 as ANQGSEA. CDR3 in amino acids: CSVDSGGEQFF. For the CDR3, the DNA is TGCAGCGTTGACTCGGGCGGTGAGCAGTTCTTC.

The chain carries TRBV4-3 and TRBJ2-1; D not resolved. Germline assignment: CDR1 LGHNA and CDR2 YSLEER. The CDR3 runs to 17 residues. V lost 0 bases to trimming and J lost 5 bases, with 17 bases between them. CDR3 DNA: TGCGCCAGCAGCCAAGAGATCAACCCAGGTGATGACAATGAGCAGTTCTTC. Protein product: CASSQEINPGDDNEQFF.

V gene TRBV2 combines with J gene TRBJ1-5; no definite D call. This CDR3 contains 15 residues. V was cut by 6 bases and J by 1 base, with 13 bases left in between. Germline lookup yields CDR1 SNHLY and CDR2 FYNNEI. Here the CDR3 reads CASSDLDPSNQPQHF. The CDR3 DNA sequence: TGTGCCAGCAGCGACCTGGACCCAAGCAATCAGCCCCAGCATTTT. Full variable domain (rest looked up from reference TRBV2 and TRBJ1-5): EPEVTQTPSHQVTQMGQEVILRCVPISNHLYFYWYRQILGQKVEFLVSFYNNEISEKSEIFDDQFSVERPDGSNFTLKIRSTKLEDSAMYFCASSDLDPSNQPQHFGDGTRLSIL.

This chain joins TRBV30 and TRBJ1-1; D perhaps matches TRBD1 (6 bases). Trimming removed 7 bases from V and 4 bases from J, with 16 bases in between. Germline-derived CDR1 and CDR2 are GTSNPN and SVGIG (reference sequence). This CDR3 has 13 amino acids. The CDR3 loop reads CASEQGFGTEAFF. CDR3 sequence (DNA): TGTGCCTCGGAACAGGGTTTTGGCACTGAAGCTTTCTTT.

The chain carries TRBV2 and TRBJ1-1; weak D call: TRBD1 (6 bases). V lost 4 bases and J lost 2, with 8 bases in between. This CDR3 spans 13 amino acids. From germline, CDR1 is SNHLY and CDR2 FYNNEI. The chain's CDR3 is CASSGQANTEAFF. CDR3 nucleotide sequence: TGTGCCAGCAGTGGACAGGCAAACACTGAAGCTTTCTTT.

This clone was recorded only once. This chain links TRBV7-2 with TRBJ1-6, with D possibly TRBD1 on 6 matching bases. Germline CDR1 SGHTA, CDR2 FQGNSA. The CDR3 is 17 amino acids. The ends were cut back, 1 base at V and 8 bases at J, with 18 bases in the middle. CDR3 protein: CASSLEPAGHRDSPLHF. The CDR3 DNA is TGTGCCAGCAGCTTAGAACCCGCGGGACATCGAGATTCACCCCTCCACTTT.

This sequence joins TRBV19 and TRBJ2-6, with 9 nucleotides matching TRBD1. Trimming at V came to 2 bases and at J to 0 bases, leaving 5 bases not matched to a gene. The CDR3 totals 18 residues. Germline V gene data show CDR1 as LNHDA and CDR2 as SQIVND (reference sequence). Here the CDR3 DNA reads TGTGCCAGTAGTATAAGGGGACAGGGAATCTCTGGGGCCAACGTCCTGACTTTC. This gives the protein CASSIRGQGISGANVLTF.

The chain joins TRBV5-1 to TRBJ1-5; perhaps TRBD1 as D (6 bases). V was trimmed by 2 bases and J by 0 bases, leaving 18 bases between them. This CDR3 has 18 residues. The germline gives CDR1 SGHRS, CDR2 YFSETQ. CDR3 coding DNA: TGCGCCAGCAGCTTAGACCCGGGACAAATATATAGCAATCAGCCCCAGCATTTT. It is translated as CASSLDPGQIYSNQPQHF.

The chain combines TRBV9 with TRBJ2-1, with 10 bases fitting TRBD2. The V gene's germline CDR1 is SGDLS and CDR2 YYNGEE. CDR3 length: 18 residues. The J segment lost 0 bases and the V segment lost 1 base, leaving 7 bases of the junction unmatched. CDR3 nucleotides: TGTGCCAGCAGCGTACCATCTCTAGCGGGAGTCTCCTACAATGAGCAGTTCTTC. As protein: CASSVPSLAGVSYNEQFF.

V is TRBV25-1 and J is TRBJ2-5; 7 nucleotides line up with TRBD1. Germline trimming cut 3 bases from V and 5 bases from J; bases unmatched to any gene: 9. The CDR3 contains 15 residues. Germline V gives CDR1 MGHDK, CDR2 SYGVNS. The CDR3 protein is CASSDRGISGETQYF. The CDR3 region has the DNA TGTGCCAGCAGTGACAGGGGGATAAGTGGGGAGACCCAGTACTTC.

The chain is built from TRBV6-6 and TRBJ1-3; TRBD1 might be the D (6 bases). The germline gives CDR1 MNHNY, CDR2 SVGAGI (reference sequence). Trimming removed 0 bases from V and 4 bases from J, with 7 bases in between. There are 14 residues in the CDR3. CDR3 region: CASSYSGAGNTIYF. The CDR3 nucleotides are TGTGCCAGCAGTTACTCGGGGGCAGGAAACACCATATATTTT.